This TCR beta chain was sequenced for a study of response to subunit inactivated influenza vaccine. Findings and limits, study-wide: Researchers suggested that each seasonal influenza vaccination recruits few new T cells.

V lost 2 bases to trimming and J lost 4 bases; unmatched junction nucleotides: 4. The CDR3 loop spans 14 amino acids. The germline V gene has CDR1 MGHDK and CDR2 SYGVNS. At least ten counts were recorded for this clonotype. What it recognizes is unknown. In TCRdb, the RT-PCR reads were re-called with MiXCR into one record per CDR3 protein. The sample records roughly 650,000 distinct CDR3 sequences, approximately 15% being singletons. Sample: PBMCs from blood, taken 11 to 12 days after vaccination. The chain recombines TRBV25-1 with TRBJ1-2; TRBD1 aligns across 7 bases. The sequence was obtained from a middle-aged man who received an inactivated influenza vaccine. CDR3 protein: CASSEGAGGYGYTF. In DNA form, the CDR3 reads TGTGCCAGCAGTGAAGGGGCAGGGGGCTATGGCTACACCTTC.